The 10 T cell receptor beta chains below were found in one sample sequenced in a study of blood T cell repertoires in COVID-19. Only in-frame clones appear in the TCRdb table, and some are missing; sequencing was by immunoSEQ multiplex PCR. The sample shows about 73,000 clones, more than 75% of them seen only once. Material: peripheral blood. Receptor source: an elderly woman with active or convalescent COVID-19.

The J gene is TRBJ1-3, the V gene TRBV4-2; weak D call: TRBD1 (6 bases). The germline V gene encodes CDR1 LGHNA and CDR2 YNFKEQ. This CDR3 is 16 amino acids long. V shed 4 bases and J shed 4 bases, with 17 bases lying between them. CDR3 bases: TGTGCCAGCAGCCCCCGATCCGGCCAGGGGGGAAACACCATATATTTT. It encodes CASSPRSGQGGNTIYF.

In DNA, the CDR3 is TGCGCCAGCAACCTCAGGGAGGCCACGAATGAGCAGTTCTTC. Translating gives CASNLREATNEQFF. V usage is TRBV5-1 and J usage is TRBJ2-1; a possible D gene is TRBD2 (6 bases). The CDR3 runs to 14 residues. The germline gives CDR1 SGHRS, CDR2 YFSETQ. The V and J ends lost 6 bases and 7 bases respectively, with 17 bases between them.

Notes on this clone: Additional DNA sequences in this sample encode the identical CDR3. The rearrangement links TRBV29-1 to TRBJ1-1; D possibly corresponds to TRBD1 (5 bases). The CDR3 is 10 amino acids. CDR1 SQVTM and CDR2 ANQGSEA come from the germline V gene. Between the trimmed V and J ends, which lost 6 bases and 5 bases, there was a span of 7 bases. The chain's CDR3 is CSVGGTEAFF. In nucleotides, the CDR3 is TGCAGCGTCGGGGGGACTGAAGCTTTCTTT. Looking up the rest from reference TRBV29-1 and TRBJ1-1 gives the full variable domain: SAVISQKPSRDICQRGTSLTIQCQVDSQVTMMFWYRQQPGQSLTLIATANQGSEATYESGFVIDKFPISRPNLTFSTLTVSNMSPEDSSIYLCSVGGTEAFFGQGTRLTVV.

This clone was observed a single time. The chain is built from TRBV14 and TRBJ2-5; the D gene is possibly TRBD2 (5 bases). The CDR3 sequence is 15 residues long. V was pared by 2 bases and J by 5 bases, with 15 bases between. The germline V gene encodes CDR1 SGHDN and CDR2 FVKESK. The CDR3, as DNA: TGTGCCAGCAGCCAACCCCGGGGTTTGGGTGAGACCCAGTACTTC. Residues: CASSQPRGLGETQYF.

The chain is built from TRBV21-1 and TRBJ1-5; the D call TRBD1 from the table was never checked on the DNA. TRBV21-1 is described as a pseudogene. The CDR3 sequence is 19 residues long. CDR3 sequence: CASSKGPLPGQGGDQPQHF. CDR3 bases: TGTGCCAGCAGCAAAGGTCCGTTACCGGGACAGGGAGGGGATCAGCCCCAGCATTTT.

This clone has only one observation. The chain has TRBV6-4 and TRBJ2-1; TRBD1 agrees at 7 bases. V shed 6 bases, J shed 4 bases, and the junction held 6 bases outside the gene matches. CDR1 and CDR2 (germline): MRHNA, SNTAGT. This CDR3 region has 14 residues. CDR3 in DNA: TGTGCCAGCAGCCTGAGACAGGGTTACAATGAGCAGTTCTTC. It codes for CASSLRQGYNEQFF.

V and J are TRBV5-4 and TRBJ2-3; D unresolved. Per germline, CDR1 SGHNT and CDR2 YYREEE (reference sequence). The CDR3 totals 12 residues. Deletions cut 4 bases from V and 6 bases from J, with 9 bases between. The CDR3 DNA is TGTGCCAGCAGCGTAGCAAGGGATACGCAGTATTTT. This sequence encodes CASSVARDTQYF.

This chain uses TRBV5-3 with TRBJ1-5, with D possibly being TRBD1 (6 bases). TRBV5-3 is known as an ORF, though its function is uncertain. V was shortened by 1 base and J by 3 bases, with 11 bases between the two germline ends. The CDR3 has 15 amino acids. CDR3 sequence reads: CARSLRWGLNQPQHF. DNA of the CDR3: TGTGCCAGAAGCTTGAGATGGGGGCTCAATCAGCCCCAGCATTTT.

This chain joins TRBV19 and TRBJ1-1; 8 bases match TRBD1. Per germline, CDR1 LNHDA and CDR2 SQIVND (reference sequence). J was trimmed by 0 bases and V by 3 bases; bases with no gene match: 3. The CDR3 is 15 residues long. CDR3 amino acids: CASSIRGQVNTEAFF. Written as DNA, the CDR3 is TGTGCCAGTAGTATCAGGGGACAGGTGAACACTGAAGCTTTCTTT.

CDR3 loop: CASSPMVLGGILTEAFF. CDR3 in DNA: TGTGCCAGCAGCCCAATGGTCTTAGGGGGAATCCTTACTGAAGCTTTCTTT. V and J are TRBV9 and TRBJ1-1; D might be TRBD1 (6 bases). V lost 4 bases to trimming and J lost 5 bases, with 24 bases between them. Germline V CDR1 and CDR2: SGDLS, YYNGEE. This CDR3 has 17 amino acids.